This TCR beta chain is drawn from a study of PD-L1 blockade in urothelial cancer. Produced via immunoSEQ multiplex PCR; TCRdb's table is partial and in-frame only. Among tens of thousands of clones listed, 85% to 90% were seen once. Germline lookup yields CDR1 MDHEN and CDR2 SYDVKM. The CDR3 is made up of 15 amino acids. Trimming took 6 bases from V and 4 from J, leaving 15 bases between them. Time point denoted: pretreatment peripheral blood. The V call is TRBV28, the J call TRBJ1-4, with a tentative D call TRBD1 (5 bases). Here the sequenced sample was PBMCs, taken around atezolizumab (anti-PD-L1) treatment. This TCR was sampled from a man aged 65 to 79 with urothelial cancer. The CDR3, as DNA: TGTGCCAGCAGCAAAAGCAGGGTTGGTAATGAAAAACTGTTTTTT. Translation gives CASSKSRVGNEKLFF.